This note documents a single T cell receptor beta chain sequence. The data are from a study of OX40 agonist ivuxolimab in advanced cancers. Assay used: immunoSEQ multiplex PCR; TCRdb lists only in-frame clones, some missing. The table lists 84,000 or so clones, over 80% of them singletons, with more than 0.35% in the top ten. The V end was cut by 6 bases, the J end by 4 bases, with 12 bases between. CDR3 size: 13 residues. From germline, CDR1 is MDHEN and CDR2 SYDVKM. The sequence was collected from an adult with an advanced solid tumor such as melanoma, head and neck, liver or kidney cancer. The J gene is TRBJ1-2, the V gene TRBV28; no firm D call. The specimen was CD4+ or CD8+ T cells sorted from blood, collected in a trial of the OX40 agonist ivuxolimab. Here the CDR3 DNA reads TGTGCCAGCAGCTCGGGCCAGCTCTATGGCTACACCTTC. Translation gives CASSSGQLYGYTF.